The clone carrying this TCR beta chain was seen repeatedly, ten times or more. TCRdb analysed the PCR reads with MiXCR anew, one entry per CDR3 protein. The data hold about 6,000 distinct CDR3 sequences, with more than 14% observed a single time. This specimen belongs to a study of tumor-infiltrating lymphocytes in oesophageal squamous cell carcinoma. Germline V gene lookup returns CDR1 MDHEN and CDR2 SYDVKM. The J segment lost 5 bases and the V segment lost 3 bases, leaving 11 bases of the junction unmatched. There are 17 residues in the CDR3. The sequence was obtained from a male donor with esophageal squamous cell carcinoma. The chain uses TRBV28 and TRBJ2-1; 9 bases fit TRBD2. Sequences were obtained from esophageal tumor tissue. The CDR3 is CASSLPTSGPTHNEQFF. The CDR3, as DNA: TGTGCCAGCAGTTTGCCAACTAGCGGGCCAACCCACAATGAGCAGTTCTTC. Using reference TRBV28 and TRBJ2-1 for the parts outside the CDR3, the full variable domain is DVKVTQSSRYLVKRTGEKVFLECVQDMDHENMFWYRQDPGLGLRLIYFSYDVKMKEKGDIPEGYSVSREKKERFSLILESASTNQTSMYLCASSLPTSGPTHNEQFFGPGTRLTVL.